The rows below give T cell receptor beta chains drawn from one sample of a study of T cell changes during pregnancy in multiple sclerosis. Assay: immunoSEQ multiplex PCR; the TCRdb copy retains only in-frame clones and omits some. The table shows tens of thousands of clones, with roughly nine tenths occurring only once. The sequencing used CD8+ T cells from peripheral blood mononuclear cells, collected in the second trimester of pregnancy. The receptors stem from a female donor with multiple sclerosis, enrolled in a pregnancy study. The CDR3 runs from the conserved cysteine through the conserved F or W. Each record gives: J gene, V gene, clone size, CDR3 protein. Clone sizes are given selectively: once, few, many, or a class where the clone is expanded.

>TRBJ2-1|TRBV7-9|NA
CASSFGDSYYNEQFF
>TRBJ1-2|TRBV4-3|NA
CASSQYRGTNYGYTF
>TRBJ2-1|TRBV9|NA
CASSHPREGVSTYEQFF
>TRBJ1-3|TRBV10-3|once
CATGGQVGGNSGNTIYF
>TRBJ1-1|TRBV18|NA
CASSPMDRGGTEAFF
>TRBJ2-7|TRBV6-5|NA
CASSYSGQPSREQYF
>TRBJ1-2|TRBV5-1|NA
CASSLGRTGLGYTF
>TRBJ2-1|TRBV7-8|NA
CASSPMEGAYNEQFF
>TRBJ2-5|TRBV27|NA
CASSFTSGDQETQYF
>TRBJ1-5|TRBV2|NA
CASGGTEDSNQPQHF
>TRBJ2-1|TRBV19|NA
CASSLRDSAYNEQFF
>TRBJ1-2|TRBV28|NA
CASTPLLSGGGYGYTF
>TRBJ1-1|TRBV10-3|NA
CAISEWGQNTEAFF
>TRBJ2-1|TRBV29-1|NA
CSVATTSGRSYNEQFF
>TRBJ2-7|TRBV13|NA
CASSLTIASYEQYF
>TRBJ1-1|TRBV7-6|NA
CASSFQTGEVTEAFF
>TRBJ1-1|TRBV7-3|NA
CASSLDGSLNTEAFF
>TRBJ2-7|TRBV7-9|NA
CASSSDLGLSYEQYF
>TRBJ2-1|TRBV4-3|NA
CASSQGPWTSGVLGAEQFF
>TRBJ1-1|TRBV11-3|NA
CASSDRGSTEAFF
>TRBJ2-3|TRBV27|NA
CASSSDTGGRTDTQYF
>TRBJ2-2|TRBV10-3|NA
CAISDLFQREGGELFF
>TRBJ1-4|TRBV28|NA
CASSSPGGQGARVEKLFF
>TRBJ2-5|TRBV7-8|NA
CASSFPGGGTQYF
>TRBJ2-2|TRBV7-3|NA
CASSFTGTGELFF
>TRBJ1-1|TRBV28|NA
CASSRPGTGWTEAFF
>TRBJ2-3|TRBV6-5|NA
CASRSWRESSDTQYF
>TRBJ2-7|TRBV30|NA
CAWRAPGGRIYEQYF
>TRBJ2-7|TRBV4-3|NA
CASSQDHPGSYEQYF
>TRBJ2-7|TRBV7-8|NA
CASSLVVSSYEQYF
>TRBJ2-7|TRBV5-1|NA
CASSVSGVAFEQYF
>TRBJ2-3|TRBV18|NA
CASSPQRGDTDTQYF
>TRBJ2-5|TRBV28|NA
CASSLSERERGVETQYF
>TRBJ2-3|TRBV13|NA
CASSLGLAGSTDTQYF
>TRBJ2-7|TRBV19|NA
CASGGGQNYEQYF
>TRBJ2-1|TRBV6-1|NA
CASSEWQGANEQFF
>TRBJ1-1|TRBV18|NA
CASSPGGNTEAFF
>TRBJ1-3|TRBV7-9|NA
CASSFGTAINTIYF
>TRBJ1-1|TRBV6-5|NA
CASSYSRVEAFF
>TRBJ2-1|TRBV4-2|NA
CASSTQLAGAEGEQFF
>TRBJ1-1|TRBV4-3|NA
CASSQDEGNTEAFF
>TRBJ2-7|TRBV4-3|NA
CASSQDRGTATYEQYF
>TRBJ2-3|TRBV5-1|NA
CASSYSQGQGTDTQYF
>TRBJ1-1|TRBV19|NA
CASGDRMNTEAFF